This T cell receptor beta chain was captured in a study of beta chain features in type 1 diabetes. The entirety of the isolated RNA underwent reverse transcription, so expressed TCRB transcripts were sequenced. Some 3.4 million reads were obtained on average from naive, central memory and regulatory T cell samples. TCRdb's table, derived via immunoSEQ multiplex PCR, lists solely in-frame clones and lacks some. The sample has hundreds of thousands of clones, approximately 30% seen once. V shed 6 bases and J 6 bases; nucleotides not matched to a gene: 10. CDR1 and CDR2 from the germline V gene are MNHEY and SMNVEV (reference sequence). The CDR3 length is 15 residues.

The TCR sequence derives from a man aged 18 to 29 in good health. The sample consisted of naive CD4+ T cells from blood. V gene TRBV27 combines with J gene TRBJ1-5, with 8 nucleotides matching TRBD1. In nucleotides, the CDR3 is TGTGCCAGCAGCCCCGGACAGGGCTCGGGTCAGCCCCAGCATTTT. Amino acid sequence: CASSPGQGSGQPQHF.